This T cell receptor beta chain was sequenced for a study of T cell changes during pregnancy in multiple sclerosis. V gave up 7 bases and J gave up 3 bases, with 12 bases separating them. Germline CDR1 is LGHNT and CDR2 is FRNRAP. CDR3 length equals 14 residues. Profiling relied on immunoSEQ multiplex PCR, and the TCRdb table lists in-frame clones only, not all of them. The sample yields some 16,000 clones, approximately 80% seen once. Here the sequenced sample was CD8+ T cells from peripheral blood mononuclear cells, taken after pregnancy. The TCR was taken from a female donor in good health, enrolled as a control in a pregnancy study. The chain employs TRBV12-5 and TRBJ1-4, with D possibly being TRBD1 (6 bases). CDR3 amino acids: CASAPGAANEKLFF. CDR3 bases: TGTGCTAGTGCCCCAGGGGCGGCTAATGAAAAACTGTTTTTT.